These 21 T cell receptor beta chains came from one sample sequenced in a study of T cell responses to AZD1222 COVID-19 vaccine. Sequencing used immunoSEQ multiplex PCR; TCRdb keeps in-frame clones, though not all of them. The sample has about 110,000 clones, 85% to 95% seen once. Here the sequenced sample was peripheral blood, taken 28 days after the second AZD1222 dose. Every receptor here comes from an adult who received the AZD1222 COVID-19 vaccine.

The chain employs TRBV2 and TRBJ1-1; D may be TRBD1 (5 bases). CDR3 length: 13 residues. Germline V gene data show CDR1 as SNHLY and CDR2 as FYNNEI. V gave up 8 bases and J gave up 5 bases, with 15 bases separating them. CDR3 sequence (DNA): TGTGCCAGCGAGCCAGGGAGAGTTACTGAAGCTTTCTTT. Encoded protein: CASEPGRVTEAFF.

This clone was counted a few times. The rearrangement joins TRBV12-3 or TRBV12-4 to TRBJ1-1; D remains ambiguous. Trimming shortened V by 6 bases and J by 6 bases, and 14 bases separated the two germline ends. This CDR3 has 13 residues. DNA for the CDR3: TGTGCCAGCAGGCTTGCAAGTACCTCTGAAGCTTTCTTT. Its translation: CASRLASTSEAFF.

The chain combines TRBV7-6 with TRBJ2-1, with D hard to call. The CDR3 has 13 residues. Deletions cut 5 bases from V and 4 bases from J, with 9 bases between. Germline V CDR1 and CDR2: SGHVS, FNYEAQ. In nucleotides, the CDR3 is TGTGCCAGCAGCAGTGACCAATACAATGAGCAGTTCTTC. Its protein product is CASSSDQYNEQFF.

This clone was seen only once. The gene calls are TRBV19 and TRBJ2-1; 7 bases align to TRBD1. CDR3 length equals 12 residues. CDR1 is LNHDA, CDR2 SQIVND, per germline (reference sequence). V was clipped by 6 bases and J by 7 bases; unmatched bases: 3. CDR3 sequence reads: CASRTGLNEQFF. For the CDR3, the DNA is TGTGCCAGTAGGACAGGGTTAAATGAGCAGTTCTTC.

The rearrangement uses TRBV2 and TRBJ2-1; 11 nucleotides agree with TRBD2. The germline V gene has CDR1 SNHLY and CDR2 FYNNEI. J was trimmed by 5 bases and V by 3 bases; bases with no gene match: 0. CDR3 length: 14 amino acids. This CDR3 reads CASSDSGRDNEQFF. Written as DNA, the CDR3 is TGTGCCAGCAGTGATAGCGGGAGGGACAATGAGCAGTTCTTC.

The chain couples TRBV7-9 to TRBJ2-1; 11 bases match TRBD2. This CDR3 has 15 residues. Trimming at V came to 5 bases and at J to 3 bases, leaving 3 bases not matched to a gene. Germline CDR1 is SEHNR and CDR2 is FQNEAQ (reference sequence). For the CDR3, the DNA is TGTGCCAGCAGCGTTCTAGCGGGAGGCTACAATGAGCAGTTCTTC. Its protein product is CASSVLAGGYNEQFF.

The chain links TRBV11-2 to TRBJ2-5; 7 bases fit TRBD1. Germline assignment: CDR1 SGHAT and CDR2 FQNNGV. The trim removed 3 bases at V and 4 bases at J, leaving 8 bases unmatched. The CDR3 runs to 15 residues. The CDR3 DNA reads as TGTGCCAGCAGCTTGGAATGGGACAGTTCAGAGACCCAGTACTTC. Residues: CASSLEWDSSETQYF. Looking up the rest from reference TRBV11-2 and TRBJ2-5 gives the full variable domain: EAGVAQSPRYKIIEKRQSVAFWCNPISGHATLYWYQQILGQGPKLLIQFQNNGVVDDSQLPKDRFSAERLKGVDSTLKIQPAKLEDSAVYLCASSLEWDSSETQYFGPGTRLLVL.

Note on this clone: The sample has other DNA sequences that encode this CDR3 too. CDR3 loop: CASSLVTSGSYEQYF. CDR3 nucleotide sequence: TGCGCCAGCAGCTTGGTAACTAGCGGCTCCTACGAGCAGTACTTC. J is TRBJ2-7 and V is TRBV5-1; 8 bases map to TRBD2. The CDR3 is 15 amino acids. The V gene end was trimmed by 0 bases and the J gene end by 0 bases; junction bases not matched to a gene: 2. CDR1 is SGHRS and CDR2 is YFSETQ in the germline V gene.

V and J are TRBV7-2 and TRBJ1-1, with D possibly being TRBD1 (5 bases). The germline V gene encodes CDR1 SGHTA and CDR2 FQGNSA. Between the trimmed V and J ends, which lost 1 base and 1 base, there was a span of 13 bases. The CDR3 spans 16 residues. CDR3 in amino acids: CASSLDSRGANTEAFF. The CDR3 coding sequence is TGTGCCAGCAGCTTAGATTCACGGGGCGCGAACACTGAAGCTTTCTTT.

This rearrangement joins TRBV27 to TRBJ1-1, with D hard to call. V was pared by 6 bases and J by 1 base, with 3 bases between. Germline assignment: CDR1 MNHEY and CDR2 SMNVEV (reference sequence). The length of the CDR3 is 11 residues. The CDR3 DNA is TGTGCCAGCAGAAAGAACACTGAAGCTTTCTTT. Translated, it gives CASRKNTEAFF.

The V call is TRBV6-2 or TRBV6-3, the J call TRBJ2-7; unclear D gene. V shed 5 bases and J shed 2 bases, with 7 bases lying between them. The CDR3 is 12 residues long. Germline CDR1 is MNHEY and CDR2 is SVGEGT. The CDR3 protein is CASSQRTYEQYF. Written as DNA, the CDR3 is TGTGCCAGCAGTCAGCGAACCTACGAGCAGTACTTC.

The CDR3, as DNA: TGTGCCAGCAGCCAGGGGAGAGGGACCTATGAAAAACTGTTTTTT. Translated: CASSQGRGTYEKLFF. The V and J genes are TRBV3-1 (or the pseudogene TRBV3-2) and TRBJ1-4; TRBD1 might be the D (5 bases). The V gene's germline CDR1 is LGHDT and CDR2 YNNKEL (reference sequence). V was clipped by 3 bases and J by 6 bases, with 14 bases between them. The CDR3 contains 15 residues.

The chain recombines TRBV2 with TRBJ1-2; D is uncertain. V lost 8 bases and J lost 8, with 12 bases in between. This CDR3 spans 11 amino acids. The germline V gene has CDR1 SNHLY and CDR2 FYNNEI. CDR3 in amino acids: CASQASEGYTF. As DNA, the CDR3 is TGTGCCAGCCAGGCTTCGGAGGGCTACACCTTC.

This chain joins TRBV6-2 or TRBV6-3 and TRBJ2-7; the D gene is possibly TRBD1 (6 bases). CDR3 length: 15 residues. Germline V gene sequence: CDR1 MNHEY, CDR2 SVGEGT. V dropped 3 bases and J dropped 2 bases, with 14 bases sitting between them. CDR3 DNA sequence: TGTGCCAGCAGTTATGTCACAGGGTTCGCCTACGAGCAGTACTTC. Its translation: CASSYVTGFAYEQYF.

In DNA form, the CDR3 reads TGTGCCAGCAGCGCACGGACCCAACGAGAGGAAAAACTGTTTTTT. Translating it yields CASSARTQREEKLFF. The rearrangement uses TRBV9 and TRBJ1-4; D unresolved. This CDR3 has 15 amino acids. V was clipped by 3 bases and J by 8 bases, with 17 bases between them. Germline CDR1 and CDR2: SGDLS and YYNGEE.

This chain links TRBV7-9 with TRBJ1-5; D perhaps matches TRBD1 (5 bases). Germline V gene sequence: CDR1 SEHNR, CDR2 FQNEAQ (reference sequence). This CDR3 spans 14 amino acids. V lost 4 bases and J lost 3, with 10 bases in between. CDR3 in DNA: TGTGCCAGCAGCTCAACGGGGGACAATCAGCCCCAGCATTTT. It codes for CASSSTGDNQPQHF. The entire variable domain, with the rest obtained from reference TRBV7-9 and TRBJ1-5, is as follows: DTGVSQNPRHKITKRGQNVTFRCDPISEHNRLYWYRQTLGQGPEFLTYFQNEAQLEKSRLLSDRFSAERPKGSFSTLEIQRTEQGDSAMYLCASSSTGDNQPQHFGDGTRLSIL.

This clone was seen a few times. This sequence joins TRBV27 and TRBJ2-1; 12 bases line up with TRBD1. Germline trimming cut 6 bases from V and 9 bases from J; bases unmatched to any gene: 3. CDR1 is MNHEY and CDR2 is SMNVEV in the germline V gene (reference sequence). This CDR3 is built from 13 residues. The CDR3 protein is CASRGQGAGEQFF. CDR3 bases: TGTGCCAGCAGGGGACAGGGGGCTGGTGAGCAGTTCTTC.

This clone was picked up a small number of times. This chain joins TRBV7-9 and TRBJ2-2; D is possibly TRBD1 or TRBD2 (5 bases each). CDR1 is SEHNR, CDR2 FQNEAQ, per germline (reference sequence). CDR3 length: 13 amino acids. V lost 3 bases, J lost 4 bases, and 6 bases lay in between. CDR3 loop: CASSLGPTGELFF. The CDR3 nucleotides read TGTGCCAGCAGCTTGGGACCCACCGGGGAGCTGTTTTTT. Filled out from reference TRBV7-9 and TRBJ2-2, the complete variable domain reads DTGVSQNPRHKITKRGQNVTFRCDPISEHNRLYWYRQTLGQGPEFLTYFQNEAQLEKSRLLSDRFSAERPKGSFSTLEIQRTEQGDSAMYLCASSLGPTGELFFGEGSRLTVL.

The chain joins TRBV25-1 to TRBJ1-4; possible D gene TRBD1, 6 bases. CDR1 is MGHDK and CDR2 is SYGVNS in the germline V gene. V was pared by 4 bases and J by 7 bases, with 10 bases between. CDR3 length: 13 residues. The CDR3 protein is CASSGWTAEKLFF. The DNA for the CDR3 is TGTGCCAGCAGTGGGTGGACAGCTGAAAAACTGTTTTTT.

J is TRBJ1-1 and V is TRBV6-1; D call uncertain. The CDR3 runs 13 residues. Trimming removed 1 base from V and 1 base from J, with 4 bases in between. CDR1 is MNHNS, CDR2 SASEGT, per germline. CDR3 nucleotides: TGTGCCAGCAGTGAAGGGGCGAACACTGAAGCTTTCTTT. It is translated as CASSEGANTEAFF.

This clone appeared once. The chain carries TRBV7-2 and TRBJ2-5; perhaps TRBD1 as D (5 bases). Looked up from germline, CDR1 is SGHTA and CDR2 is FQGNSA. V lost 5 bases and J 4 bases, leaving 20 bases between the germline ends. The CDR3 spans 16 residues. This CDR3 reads CASSPQRDRRRETQYF. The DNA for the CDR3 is TGTGCCAGCAGCCCCCAGCGTGACAGACGGCGAGAGACCCAGTACTTC.